This T cell receptor (beta chain) was observed in a study of T cells in Graves' hyperthyroidism and ophthalmopathy. With 6 bases removed from V and 1 base from J, the gap between germline ends came to 15 bases. This CDR3 has 15 amino acids. Germline V lookup: CDR1 MDHEN, CDR2 SYDVKM. Duration under 3 months, a NOSPECS grade of at least 4, and a Clinical Activity Score of at least 3 characterized the ophthalmopathy patients. Template material for amplifying TCR beta CDR3 regions consisted of RNA transcripts. During a first-round RT-PCR of the TCR CDR3, the HTBI primer set was used. TCRdb redid the calling of the multiplex PCR reads with MiXCR, one entry per CDR3 protein. This table holds roughly 560,000 distinct CDR3 sequences, approximately 15% found once.

The chain uses TRBV28 and TRBJ2-5; TRBD2 might be the D (6 bases). Sequencing input: blood. This clonotype originated in a woman between 40 and 50 years old with Graves' ophthalmopathy. CDR3 DNA: TGTGCCAGCAGCCCCAGAGCGACTAGCCAAGAGACCCAGTACTTC. Protein sequence: CASSPRATSQETQYF.